One sample yielded the 22 T cell receptor beta chains listed below, sequenced in a study of neoadjuvant anti-PD-1 for oral cavity cancer. Time point: after neoadjuvant nivolumab, at surgical resection. The table came from immunoSEQ multiplex PCR; TCRdb's copy has only in-frame clones and leaves some out. The sample carries around 37,000 clones, 35% to 45% recorded once. The specimen was tumor tissue, collected after nivolumab (anti-PD-1) treatment. The receptors stem from a person aged 40 to 85 with oral cavity squamous cell carcinoma.

The V call is TRBV7-6, the J call TRBJ2-7; TRBD1 agrees at 11 bases. V shed 5 bases, J shed 4 bases, and the junction held 16 bases outside the gene matches. CDR1 and CDR2 (germline): SGHVS, FNYEAQ. The CDR3 consists of 18 residues. This CDR3 is CASSRLGQGATARYEQYF. The CDR3 DNA reads TGTGCCAGCAGCCGCCTCGGACAGGGGGCAACAGCGCGATACGAGCAGTACTTC.

By proportion, this clone is medium-sized (0.01 to 0.1%). One end of the junction does not line up with germline, which may come from a read error. V and J are TRBV6-1 and TRBJ2-7, with D possibly TRBD1 on 6 matching bases. The CDR3 has 13 amino acids. Looked up from germline, CDR1 is MNHNS and CDR2 is SASEGT. The CDR3 DNA follows: TGTGCCAGCAGTACCTGGACAGACTTGGCCCTTTTGTTC. Translation: CASSTWTDLALLF.

The chain joins TRBV5-1 to TRBJ2-3, with 8 bases matching TRBD2. The CDR3 is made up of 15 amino acids. Per germline, CDR1 SGHRS and CDR2 YFSETQ. The ends lost 6 bases at V and 2 bases at J; junction bases unmatched: 8. CDR3 sequence: CASKTQAGVTDTQYF. The CDR3 region has the DNA TGCGCCAGCAAAACTCAAGCGGGGGTCACAGATACGCAGTATTTT.

This sequence joins TRBV4-2 and TRBJ2-3; no definite D call. With 1 base removed from V and 2 bases from J, the gap between germline ends came to 4 bases. In germline, CDR1 is LGHNA, CDR2 YNFKEQ. The CDR3 sequence is 13 residues long. CDR3 residues: CASSQANTDTQYF. In DNA form, the CDR3 reads TGTGCCAGCAGCCAAGCTAACACAGATACGCAGTATTTT.

The chain has TRBV4-2 and TRBJ1-5; the D is unclear. CDR1 is LGHNA and CDR2 is YNFKEQ in the germline V gene. The V end lost 3 bases, the J end lost 1 base, and 10 bases lay between the germline ends. The CDR3 totals 15 residues. CDR3 in DNA: TGTGCCAGCAGCCATGAGAGAGGGAGCAATCAGCCCCAGCATTTT. The encoded protein is CASSHERGSNQPQHF.

The rearrangement uses TRBV4-2 and TRBJ2-2, with a weak D call TRBD1 (6 bases). Germline V gives CDR1 LGHNA, CDR2 YNFKEQ. The CDR3 is made up of 16 amino acids. Trimming pared 3 bases from V and 1 base from J, leaving 12 bases between. CDR3 residues: CASSHPGTQNTGELFF. The CDR3 coding sequence is TGTGCCAGCAGCCACCCCGGGACACAGAACACCGGGGAGCTGTTTTTT.

The sample holds many counts of this clone. The chain recombines TRBV6-1 with TRBJ2-7, with TRBD1 identical over 10 bases. The CDR3 loop spans 15 amino acids. Losses at the gene ends were 6 bases for V and 6 bases for J; bases not matched to a gene: 11. Germline V gene sequence: CDR1 MNHNS, CDR2 SASEGT. CDR3 in amino acids: CASRATDRGITEQYF. The DNA of the CDR3 is TGTGCCAGCAGGGCCACGGACAGGGGGATAACCGAGCAGTACTTC.

The chain combines TRBV30 with TRBJ2-7, with D perhaps matching TRBD2 (5 bases). Trimming removed 1 base at V and 3 bases at J, with 7 bases between. The CDR3 runs to 12 residues. Germline CDR1 is GTSNPN and CDR2 is SVGIG (reference sequence). The CDR3 loop reads CAWSGGGYEQYF. The CDR3 DNA reads TGTGCCTGGAGTGGTGGAGGCTACGAGCAGTACTTC.

The genes are TRBV25-1 and TRBJ2-1; no firm D call. Germline CDR1 reads MGHDK; CDR2 reads SYGVNS. V dropped 4 bases and J dropped 3 bases, with 4 bases sitting between them. CDR3 length: 12 residues. The chain's CDR3 is CASSGGYNEQFF. The CDR3 DNA reads as TGTGCCAGCAGTGGTGGCTACAATGAGCAGTTCTTC. Complete variable domain (other parts from reference TRBV25-1 and TRBJ2-1): EADIYQTPRYLVIGTGKKITLECSQTMGHDKMYWYQQDPGMELHLIHYSYGVNSTEKGDLSSESTVSRIRTEHFPLTLESARPSHTSQYLCASSGGYNEQFFGPGTRLTVL.

This clone was counted a few times. This chain joins TRBV6-1 and TRBJ2-7; 8 nucleotides align to TRBD2. Germline lookup yields CDR1 MNHNS and CDR2 SASEGT. V trimming: 3 bases; J trimming: 5 bases; junction bases outside the gene matches: 9. This CDR3 spans 15 amino acids. The CDR3 DNA reads as TGTGCCAGCAGTGATCGGGGGGGCCTTATAGACGAGCAGTACTTC. It yields the protein CASSDRGGLIDEQYF.

This clone was seen many times. The chain carries TRBV7-9 and TRBJ2-2, with TRBD2 as a possible D gene (6 bases). The CDR3 has 16 amino acids. Per the germline V gene, CDR1 is SEHNR and CDR2 is FQNEAQ (reference sequence). With 5 bases removed from V and 0 bases from J, the gap between germline ends came to 13 bases. The CDR3 region is CASSPSSAANTGELFF. CDR3 DNA sequence: TGTGCCAGCAGCCCCTCTAGCGCCGCGAACACCGGGGAGCTGTTTTTT.

This chain connects TRBV5-8 to TRBJ1-2; TRBD1 matches at 9 bases. The germline CDR1 and CDR2 sequences are SGHTS and YDEGEE. V was pared by 4 bases and J by 5 bases, with 9 bases of the junction left unmatched. The CDR3 is 15 residues long. CDR3 DNA sequence: TGTGCCAGCAGCAGGGGACCCGGACAGGGGTATGGCTACACCTTC. It specifies CASSRGPGQGYGYTF. The variable domain in full, completed from reference TRBV5-8 and TRBJ1-2, reads EAGVTQSPTHLIKTRGQQATLRCSPISGHTSVYWYQQALGLGLQFLLWYDEGEERNRGNFPPRFSGRQFPNYSSELNVNALELEDSALYLCASSRGPGQGYGYTFGSGTRLTVV.

This chain joins TRBV27 and TRBJ2-7; 7 positions agree with TRBD2. V shed 6 bases and J 2 bases; nucleotides not matched to a gene: 10. Germline V gives CDR1 MNHEY, CDR2 SMNVEV (reference sequence). The CDR3 is made up of 15 amino acids. This CDR3 reads CASRSGKRETYEQYF. The CDR3 DNA follows: TGTGCCAGCAGAAGCGGAAAGCGGGAAACCTACGAGCAGTACTTC.

This chain joins TRBV11-1 and TRBJ2-7; 7 nucleotides agree with TRBD1. This CDR3 region has 14 residues. The V gene end was trimmed by 3 bases and the J gene end by 3 bases; junction bases not matched to a gene: 5. Germline V lookup: CDR1 SGHAT, CDR2 FQDESV (reference sequence). CDR3: CASSLTDRYYEQYF. The DNA of the CDR3 is TGTGCCAGCAGCTTGACGGACAGGTACTACGAGCAGTACTTC.

The gene calls are TRBV4-1 and TRBJ2-2; 10 bases match TRBD2. Germline CDR1 reads MGHRA; CDR2 reads YSYEKL. The trim removed 5 bases at V and 1 base at J, leaving 7 bases unmatched. The CDR3 is 17 residues long. CDR3 coding DNA: TGCGCCAGCAGCGGATTTAGCGGGGGGCAGAACACCGGGGAGCTGTTTTTT. As protein: CASSGFSGGQNTGELFF.

V is TRBV19 and J is TRBJ2-1; no firm D call. V gave up 6 bases and J gave up 3 bases, with 9 bases separating them. Germline V gene lookup returns CDR1 LNHDA and CDR2 SQIVND (reference sequence). The CDR3 covers 13 residues. The CDR3 bases are TGTGCCAGTAGCCCACGGATCTACAATGAGCAGTTCTTC. Translated: CASSPRIYNEQFF.

This clone was found a few times. This chain links TRBV9 with TRBJ2-5, with 12 positions matching TRBD2. With 3 bases clipped from V and 5 bases from J, the junction kept 5 bases outside the gene matches. CDR1 SGDLS and CDR2 YYNGEE come from the germline V gene. The CDR3 contains 15 residues. In DNA form, the CDR3 reads TGTGCCAGCAGCGCCCGACTAGCGGGAGATGAGACCCAGTACTTC. The encoded protein is CASSARLAGDETQYF.

The chain has TRBV7-9 and TRBJ1-2; D is unclear. The CDR3 extends over 17 amino acids. CDR1 is SEHNR, CDR2 FQNEAQ, per germline (reference sequence). V was trimmed by 2 bases and J by 4 bases, leaving 20 bases between them. DNA of the CDR3: TGTGCCAGCAGCTTACGGGTGTTTTGGTTAGTAAGCTATGGCTACACCTTC. Translated: CASSLRVFWLVSYGYTF. Variable domain in full (rest from reference TRBV7-9 and TRBJ1-2): DTGVSQNPRHKITKRGQNVTFRCDPISEHNRLYWYRQTLGQGPEFLTYFQNEAQLEKSRLLSDRFSAERPKGSFSTLEIQRTEQGDSAMYLCASSLRVFWLVSYGYTFGSGTRLTVV.

This clone occurred a few times. This chain joins TRBV5-1 and TRBJ2-2; D is possibly TRBD1 (5 bases). Trimming took off 0 bases at V and 3 bases at J, with 6 bases between the two ends. The length of the CDR3 is 14 residues. Germline V lookup: CDR1 SGHRS, CDR2 YFSETQ. The CDR3 is CASSLGQYTGELFF. The CDR3 DNA is TGCGCCAGCAGCTTGGGACAGTACACCGGGGAGCTGTTTTTT. Full variable domain (missing parts from reference TRBV5-1 and TRBJ2-2): KAGVTQTPRYLIKTRGQQVTLSCSPISGHRSVSWYQQTPGQGLQFLFEYFSETQRNKGNFPGRFSGRQFSNSRSEMNVSTLELGDSALYLCASSLGQYTGELFFGEGSRLTVL.

The CDR3 spells CASSLPGSTEAFF. In DNA form, the CDR3 reads TGCGCCAGCAGCTTGCCAGGGAGCACTGAAGCTTTCTTT. The genes are TRBV5-1 and TRBJ1-1, with D tentatively TRBD1 (5 bases). Trimming pared 1 base from V and 4 bases from J, leaving 8 bases between. Germline V gives CDR1 SGHRS, CDR2 YFSETQ. The CDR3 runs to 13 residues.

At least ten counts were recorded for this clone. V is TRBV6-1 and J is TRBJ1-6; D gene uncertain. The ends were cut back, 4 bases at V and 5 bases at J, with 9 bases in the middle. CDR3 size: 14 residues. Germline CDR1 MNHNS, CDR2 SASEGT. CDR3 DNA sequence: TGTGCCAGCAGTGGAAGGACCGATAATTCACCCCTCCACTTT. It codes for CASSGRTDNSPLHF.

This clone was found a few times. The chain joins TRBV30 to TRBJ1-5; the D is unclear. The germline V and J ends were trimmed by 2 bases and 6 bases, with 8 bases remaining between them. The CDR3 has 12 amino acids. The germline gives CDR1 GTSNPN, CDR2 SVGIG (reference sequence). CDR3 sequence (DNA): TGTGCCTGGAGTACCCCTCCTCAGCCCCAGCATTTT. Translated, it gives CAWSTPPQPQHF.